This TCR beta chain was recovered during a study of blood T cell repertoires in COVID-19. Study-wide background: COVID-19 samples, acute and convalescent, were from the United States, Italy and Spain.

This CDR3 region has 15 residues. The V gene lost 1 base and the J gene lost 2 bases, with 12 bases spanning the gap. CDR1 is SGHTA, CDR2 FQGNSA, per germline. Authors' processing steps: Estimates of nucleated cell counts were drawn from the amplification of reference gene primers. Generated by immunoSEQ multiplex PCR, the TCRdb table keeps only in-frame clones and is missing some. V and J calls and clone size come straight from that table; D and trimming were deduced from the DNA. The repertoire holds a few hundred thousand clones, with 80% to 90% as singletons. The chain links TRBV7-2 to TRBJ2-7, with D possibly being TRBD2 (5 bases). This receptor was taken from a woman younger than 35 who had recovered from COVID-19. Material: PBMCs or T cells enriched from blood (not recorded which). For the CDR3, the DNA is TGTGCCAGCAGCTTAGTGGGTGGGAGCGCCTACGAGCAGTACTTC. It encodes CASSLVGGSAYEQYF.